These T cell receptor beta chains were read from a single sample in a study of T cell responses to AZD1222 COVID-19 vaccine. Clones were read by immunoSEQ multiplex PCR, and TCRdb kept only the in-frame ones, dropping some. The sample has 98,000 or so clones, approximately 89% seen once. The input for sequencing was peripheral blood, taken on day 0 of MenACWY control vaccination. The receptors were gathered from an adult in good health. CDR3s include the opening cysteine and the closing phenylalanine or tryptophan. Fields, in order: J gene, V gene, D gene, clone size, CDR3 protein, CDR3 DNA. D genes are given only for firm matches. Rows give clone size only sometimes, using once, few, many, or a class for an expanded clone.

TRBJ1-1,TRBV5-1,-,-,CASSNGENTEAFF,TGCGCCAGCAGCAACGGGGAAAACACTGAAGCTTTCTTT
TRBJ2-7,TRBV5-1,-,-,CASSGGDEQYF,TGCGCCAGCAGCGGAGGAGACGAGCAGTACTTC
TRBJ2-1,TRBV5-4,-,-,CASSRDSYNEQFF,TGTGCCAGCAGCCGCGACTCCTACAATGAGCAGTTCTTC
TRBJ1-6,TRBV7-8,-,-,CASSFAALGGVNSPLHF,TGTGCCAGCAGCTTCGCTGCCCTGGGGGGCGTGAATTCACCCCTCCACTTT
TRBJ1-2,TRBV4-2,-,many,CASSQGHRDGYTF,TGTGCCAGCAGCCAAGGTCATCGGGATGGCTACACCTTC
TRBJ2-7,TRBV10-3,-,-,CAISESTGAAPGEQYF,TGTGCCATCAGTGAGTCGACCGGGGCGGCCCCTGGCGAGCAGTACTTC
TRBJ1-1,TRBV10-3,-,-,CAISETGETEAFF,TGTGCCATCAGTGAGACGGGCGAGACTGAAGCTTTCTTT
TRBJ2-5,TRBV3-1/TRBV3-2,-,-,CASSQGQGGPGQETQYF,TGTGCCAGCAGCCAAGGTCAGGGGGGGCCTGGCCAGGAGACCCAGTACTTC
TRBJ1-4,TRBV7-2,-,-,CASSLSLITTNEKLFF,TGTGCCAGCAGCTTATCCTTAATTACAACTAATGAAAAACTGTTTTTT
TRBJ1-3,TRBV9,TRBD1,-,CASTGAGNTIYF,TGTGCCAGTACAGGGGCTGGAAACACCATATATTTT
TRBJ1-1,TRBV5-1,TRBD1,-,CASSGGTGNPTEAFF,TGCGCCAGCAGCGGGGGGACAGGCAACCCCACTGAAGCTTTCTTT
TRBJ1-4,TRBV2,-,-,CASSEARGYEKLFF,TGTGCCAGCAGTGAAGCGCGCGGGTATGAAAAACTGTTTTTT
TRBJ2-2,TRBV24-1,-,-,CATSDLYGSTGELFF,TGTGCCACCAGTGATTTGTACGGGTCGACCGGGGAGCTGTTTTTT
TRBJ2-7,TRBV6-5,TRBD2,-,CASSDSSGGPYEQYF,TGTGCCAGCAGTGACTCTAGCGGGGGACCCTACGAGCAGTACTTC
TRBJ1-2,TRBV2,TRBD1,-,CASTPGQVYGYTF,TGTGCCAGCACGCCGGGACAGGTTTATGGCTACACCTTC
TRBJ1-1,TRBV5-1,-,-,CASSTDHKSTEAFF,TGCGCCAGCAGCACGGACCACAAGTCCACTGAAGCTTTCTTT
TRBJ2-5,TRBV5-6,-,-,CASTRPGAGGETQYF,TGTGCCAGCACCCGACCGGGAGCAGGGGGGGAGACCCAGTACTTC
TRBJ1-3,TRBV18,-,-,CASSPRSPGSGNTIYF,TGTGCCAGCTCACCCCGGAGTCCAGGCTCTGGAAACACCATATATTTT
TRBJ2-5,TRBV7-9,TRBD2,-,CASSSRLAQETQYF,TGTGCCAGCAGCTCCAGACTAGCCCAAGAGACCCAGTACTTC
TRBJ2-7,TRBV5-4,TRBD1,once,CASSARGLTLNEQYF,TGTGCCAGCAGCGCCAGGGGGCTGACACTGAACGAGCAGTACTTC
TRBJ1-6,TRBV6-2/TRBV6-3,-,-,CASSYGSGNSPLHF,TGTGCCAGCAGTTACGGGAGTGGTAATTCACCCCTCCACTTT
TRBJ1-6,TRBV20-1,-,-,CSASTDPTHNSPLHF,TGCAGTGCGAGTACGGACCCTACTCATAATTCACCCCTCCACTTT
TRBJ2-7,TRBV9,TRBD2,-,CASSASGGSSYEQYF,TGTGCCAGCAGCGCTAGCGGGGGGAGCTCCTACGAGCAGTACTTC
TRBJ1-6,TRBV7-2,TRBD1,once,CASRTGGGSPLHF,TGTGCCAGCAGAACAGGGGGTGGTTCACCCCTCCACTTT
TRBJ2-2,TRBV5-6,TRBD1,-,CASSGTGVGELFF,TGTGCCAGCAGCGGGACAGGGGTCGGGGAGCTGTTTTTT
TRBJ1-5,TRBV30,-,once,CAWGEGSSNQPQHF,TGTGCCTGGGGGGAGGGTTCGAGCAATCAGCCCCAGCATTTT
TRBJ2-3,TRBV29-1,TRBD2,-,CSVTSGGVGDTQYF,TGCAGCGTTACTAGCGGGGGGGTGGGAGATACGCAGTATTTT
TRBJ2-1,TRBV19,-,once,CASSQTPTSIYNEQFF,TGTGCCAGTAGCCAGACCCCTACTAGTATATACAATGAGCAGTTCTTC
TRBJ1-6,TRBV7-6,TRBD1,-,CASSLDRLPGSPLHF,TGTGCCAGCAGCTTGGACAGGTTACCCGGATCACCCCTCCACTTT
TRBJ2-1,TRBV5-1,TRBD2,-,CASSLLGTSGNEQFF,TGCGCCAGCAGCCTGCTAGGGACTAGCGGCAATGAGCAGTTCTTC
TRBJ1-4,TRBV5-4,-,-,CASSLELSNEKLFF,TGTGCCAGCAGCTTGGAACTGAGTAATGAAAAACTGTTTTTT
TRBJ2-2,TRBV7-2,TRBD2,-,CASSLQPSGGLNTGELFF,TGTGCCAGCAGCTTACAGCCCAGCGGGGGGCTCAACACCGGGGAGCTGTTTTTT
TRBJ2-7,TRBV6-2/TRBV6-3,TRBD2,-,CASSYGGLGTYEQYF,TGTGCCAGCAGTTACGGGGGACTAGGGACCTACGAGCAGTACTTC
TRBJ2-3,TRBV19,-,-,CASSIVPGGGPTQYF,TGTGCCAGTAGTATAGTGCCAGGGGGGGGGCCTACGCAGTATTTT
TRBJ1-2,TRBV6-5,-,once,CASSYSKQGQRYTF,TGTGCCAGCAGTTACTCGAAACAGGGCCAGCGCTACACCTTC
TRBJ1-2,TRBV18,-,-,CASSPLDLSGYTF,TGTGCCAGCTCACCACTCGACTTGTCTGGCTACACCTTC
TRBJ1-1,TRBV13,-,-,CASSLRGGLNTEAFF,TGTGCCAGCAGCTTACGGGGGGGTTTGAACACTGAAGCTTTCTTT
TRBJ2-1,TRBV5-4,-,-,CASRSDSGMQFF,TGTGCCAGCAGATCGGACTCGGGTATGCAGTTCTTC
TRBJ2-3,TRBV10-3,-,-,CAISERRGASTDTQYF,TGTGCCATCAGTGAGAGAAGGGGTGCTAGCACAGATACGCAGTATTTT
TRBJ1-2,TRBV2,-,few,CASSETTVDYGYTF,TGTGCCAGCAGTGAAACGACAGTCGACTATGGCTACACCTTC
TRBJ1-1,TRBV9,-,once,CASSVALFGTEAFF,TGTGCCAGCAGCGTAGCTCTCTTCGGTACTGAAGCTTTCTTT
TRBJ2-7,TRBV4-2,TRBD2,-,CASSQRTAVSAGGFYEQYF,TGTGCCAGCAGCCAACGGACAGCCGTTTCGGCGGGGGGGTTCTACGAGCAGTACTTC
TRBJ1-3,TRBV6-5,TRBD1,-,CASSRGVAGNTIYF,TGTGCCAGCAGCAGGGGGGTTGCTGGAAACACCATATATTTT
TRBJ1-2,TRBV25-1,-,-,CASSDGYGYTF,TGTGCCAGCAGTGACGGATATGGCTACACCTTC
TRBJ2-1,TRBV2,-,-,CASSPGTAYNEQFF,TGTGCCAGCAGTCCCGGGACGGCCTACAATGAGCAGTTCTTC
TRBJ2-2,TRBV5-5,-,once,CASSLGTAAGELFF,TGTGCCAGCAGCTTGGGGACAGCCGCCGGGGAGCTGTTTTTT
TRBJ1-1,TRBV13,TRBD1,-,CASSDRGPGTEAFF,TGTGCCAGCTCGGACAGGGGGCCGGGTACTGAAGCTTTCTTT
TRBJ2-1,TRBV19,TRBD1,-,CASTPPGTGVYNEQFF,TGTGCCAGTACTCCCCCCGGGACAGGGGTCTACAATGAGCAGTTCTTC
TRBJ1-2,TRBV6-5,TRBD1,-,CASSYAGTGDTYGYTF,TGTGCCAGCAGTTACGCAGGGACAGGGGATACCTATGGCTACACCTTC
TRBJ2-1,TRBV28,TRBD1,-,CASSPPGQGRDEQFF,TGTGCCAGCAGTCCACCGGGACAGGGCCGGGATGAGCAGTTCTTC
TRBJ1-5,TRBV4-2,-,-,CASSLNGIRQPQHF,TGTGCCAGCAGCCTGAATGGGATACGTCAGCCCCAGCATTTT
TRBJ2-3,TRBV12-1,-,-,CASSLLLAGVGTDTQYF,TGTGCCAGCAGCCTGCTTCTCGCGGGGGTGGGCACAGATACGCAGTATTTT
TRBJ2-7,TRBV7-8,-,-,CASSRWASPYEQYF,TGTGCCAGCAGCCGATGGGCCAGTCCCTACGAGCAGTACTTC
TRBJ2-7,TRBV4-1,-,-,CASRPNLLGGPSKTYEQYF,TGCGCCAGCAGACCCAATTTACTTGGGGGCCCCTCTAAAACCTACGAGCAGTACTTC
TRBJ2-4,TRBV4-1,TRBD2,-,CASSQGPRGGRDGNIQYF,TGCGCCAGCAGCCAAGGGCCCCGTGGAGGGAGGGACGGAAACATTCAGTACTTC